This T cell receptor beta chain was documented in a study of a mutant IDH1 vaccine in newly diagnosed glioma. The CDR3 has 20 amino acids. This clone showed up just once. The method was immunoSEQ multiplex PCR; TCRdb's version includes in-frame clones alone and lacks a portion of them. The table records 85,000 to 100,000 clones, about 80% of them present only once. Indicated time point: baseline, week 1 (first vaccination visit). Described treatment: pre-vaccination baseline after standard-of-care therapy. This sample comprised PBMCs, obtained from a glioma patient treated with radiotherapy, temozolomide or both. The receptor was isolated from a man aged 35-49 years with glioma. The genes are TRBV21-1 and TRBJ2-2. TRBV21-1 is reported as a pseudogene. CDR3 nucleotides: TGTGCCAGCAGCAGGCCCCCTACGGCTTTTATGGATCCCGGCACCGGGGAGCTGTTTTTT. Amino acids: CASSRPPTAFMDPGTGELFF.